This T cell receptor beta chain originates from a study of metastatic and nonmetastatic thyroid tumors. Study as a whole: Comparative analysis of repertoires was undertaken across blood and tumor or nodule tissue obtained from malignant and benign thyroid patients. Study-level results: As reported, TCR beta diversity in blood and tumor was significantly higher in malignant thyroid tumors than in benign nodules.

Of note for this clone: Its target is unknown. Relative to the germline gene, one junction end is altered; a read error may explain this.

TCRdb reanalyzed the PCR reads via MiXCR. The profile shows 6,500 to 10,000 clones, around 28% of them singletons. The CDR3 is made up of 20 amino acids. The V gene's germline CDR1 is MGHDK and CDR2 SYGVNS. Thyroid surgery was preceded by no treatment in any patient. J is TRBJ2-1 and V is TRBV25-1, with TRBD2 matching 11 bases. Sequenced material: adjacent normal tissue. This receptor was identified in a female donor with papillary thyroid cancer or a benign thyroid nodule (not recorded which). Some clones in this sample may be carry-over from other donors' samples. Here the CDR3 DNA reads TGTGCCATCACAAGCAGTCTCCACGGGACTAGCGGAGGCATCTACAATGAGCGGTTCTTC. Translating it yields CAITSSLHGTSGGIYNERFF.